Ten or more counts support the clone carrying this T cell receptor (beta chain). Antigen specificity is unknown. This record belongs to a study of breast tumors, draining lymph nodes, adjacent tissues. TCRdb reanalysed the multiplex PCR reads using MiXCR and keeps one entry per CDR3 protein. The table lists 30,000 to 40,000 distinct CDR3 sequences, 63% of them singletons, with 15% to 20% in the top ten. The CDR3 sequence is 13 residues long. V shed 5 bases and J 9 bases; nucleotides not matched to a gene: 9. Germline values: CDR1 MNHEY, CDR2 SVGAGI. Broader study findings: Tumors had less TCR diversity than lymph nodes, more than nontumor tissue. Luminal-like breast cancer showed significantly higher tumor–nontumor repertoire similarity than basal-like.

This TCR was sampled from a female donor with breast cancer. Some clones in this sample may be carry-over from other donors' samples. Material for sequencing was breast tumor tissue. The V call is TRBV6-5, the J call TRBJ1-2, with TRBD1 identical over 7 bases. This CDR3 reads CASSQTGESSYTF. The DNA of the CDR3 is TGTGCCAGCAGTCAAACAGGGGAATCGAGCTACACCTTC.